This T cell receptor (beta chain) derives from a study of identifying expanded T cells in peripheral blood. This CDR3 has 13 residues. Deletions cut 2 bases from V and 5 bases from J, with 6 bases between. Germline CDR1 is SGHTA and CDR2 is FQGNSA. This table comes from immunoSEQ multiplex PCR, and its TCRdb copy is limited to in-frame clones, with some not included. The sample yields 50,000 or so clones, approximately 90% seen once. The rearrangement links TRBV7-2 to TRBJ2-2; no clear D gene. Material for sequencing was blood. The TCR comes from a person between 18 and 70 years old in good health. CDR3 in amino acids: CASSLRPTGELFF. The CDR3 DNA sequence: TGTGCCAGCAGCTTACGGCCAACCGGGGAGCTGTTTTTT.